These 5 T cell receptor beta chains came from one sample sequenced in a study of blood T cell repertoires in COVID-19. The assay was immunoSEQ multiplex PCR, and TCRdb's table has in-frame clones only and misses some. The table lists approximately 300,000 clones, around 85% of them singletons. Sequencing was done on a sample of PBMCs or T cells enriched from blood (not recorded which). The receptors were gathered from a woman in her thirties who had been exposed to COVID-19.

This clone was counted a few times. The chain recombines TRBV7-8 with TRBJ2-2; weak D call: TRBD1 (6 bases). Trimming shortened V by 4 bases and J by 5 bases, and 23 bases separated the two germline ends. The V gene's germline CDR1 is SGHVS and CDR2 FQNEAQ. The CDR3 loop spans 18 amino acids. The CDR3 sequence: CASSSPSRTDRGTGELFF. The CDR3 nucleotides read TGTGCCAGCAGCTCACCTTCCCGGACAGACAGAGGGACCGGGGAGCTGTTTTTT.

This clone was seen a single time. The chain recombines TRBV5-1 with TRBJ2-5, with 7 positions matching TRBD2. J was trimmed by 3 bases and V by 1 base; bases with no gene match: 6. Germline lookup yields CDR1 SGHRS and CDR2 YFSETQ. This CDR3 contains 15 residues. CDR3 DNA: TGCGCCAGCAGCTTGCGCGGGAGTTATGAAGAGACCCAGTACTTC. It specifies CASSLRGSYEETQYF.

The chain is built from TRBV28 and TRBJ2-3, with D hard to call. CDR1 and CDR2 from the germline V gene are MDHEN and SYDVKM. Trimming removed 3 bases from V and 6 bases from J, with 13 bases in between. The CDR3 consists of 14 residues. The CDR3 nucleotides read TGTGCCAGCAGTTTCGTGTCAACGAGGGATACGCAGTATTTT. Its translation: CASSFVSTRDTQYF.

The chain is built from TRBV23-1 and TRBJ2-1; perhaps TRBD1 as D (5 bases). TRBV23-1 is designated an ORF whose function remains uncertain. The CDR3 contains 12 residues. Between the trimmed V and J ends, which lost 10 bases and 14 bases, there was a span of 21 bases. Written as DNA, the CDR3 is TGCGCCATCCTAATCAGGGTGACAGAGGAGTTCTTC. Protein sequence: CAILIRVTEEFF.

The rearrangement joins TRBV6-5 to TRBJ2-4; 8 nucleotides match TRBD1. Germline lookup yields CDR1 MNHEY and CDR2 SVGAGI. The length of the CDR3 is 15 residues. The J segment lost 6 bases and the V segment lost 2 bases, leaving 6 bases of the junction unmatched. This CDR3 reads CASSYDSGQGNIQYF. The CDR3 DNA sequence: TGTGCCAGCAGTTACGATAGCGGACAGGGAAACATTCAGTACTTC.